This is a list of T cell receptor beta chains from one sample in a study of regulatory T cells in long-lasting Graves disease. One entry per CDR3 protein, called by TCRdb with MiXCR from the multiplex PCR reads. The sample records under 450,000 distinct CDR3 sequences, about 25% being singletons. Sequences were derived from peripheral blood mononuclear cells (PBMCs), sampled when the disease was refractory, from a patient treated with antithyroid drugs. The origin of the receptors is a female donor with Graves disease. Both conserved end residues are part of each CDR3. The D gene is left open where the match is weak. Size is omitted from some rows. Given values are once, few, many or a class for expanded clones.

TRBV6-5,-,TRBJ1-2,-,CASSSGQERANYGYTF,TGTGCCAGCAGTTCGGGACAAGAGAGAGCTAACTATGGCTACACCTTC
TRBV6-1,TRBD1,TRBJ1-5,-,CASSRTGGRDQPQHF,TGTGCCAGCAGTCGAACAGGGGGAAGGGATCAGCCCCAGCATTTT
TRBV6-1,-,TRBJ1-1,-,CASSLGRPDTEAFF,TGTGCCAGCAGTCTGGGGCGCCCGGACACTGAAGCTTTCTTT
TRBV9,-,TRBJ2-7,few,CASSVGISRASGASYEQYF,TGTGCCAGCAGCGTAGGGATTTCGAGGGCCAGCGGAGCCTCCTACGAGCAGTACTTC
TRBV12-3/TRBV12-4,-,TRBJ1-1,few,CASRPTDSLNTEAFF,TGTGCCAGCAGGCCGACGGATTCACTGAACACTGAAGCTTTCTTT
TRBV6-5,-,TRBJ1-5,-,CASSYFIGGGSNQPQHF,TGTGCCAGCAGTTACTTCATCGGGGGGGGCAGCAATCAGCCCCAGCATTTT
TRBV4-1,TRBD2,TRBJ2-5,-,CASSQDRTSGRAGEETQYF,TGCGCCAGCAGCCAAGACCGGACTAGCGGGAGGGCCGGGGAAGAGACCCAGTACTTC
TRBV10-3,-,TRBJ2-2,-,CAIKNTGELFF,TGTGCCATCAAAAACACCGGGGAGCTGTTTTTT
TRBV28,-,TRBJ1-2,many,CASSLPVGANYGYTF,TGTGCCAGCAGTTTGCCAGTGGGGGCTAACTATGGCTACACCTTC
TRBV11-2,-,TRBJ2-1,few,CASSLQQGYNEQFF,TGTGCCAGCAGCCTTCAGCAGGGATACAATGAGCAGTTCTTC
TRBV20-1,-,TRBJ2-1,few,CSARDPRRLDSNEQFF,TGCAGTGCTAGAGATCCGCGGAGGCTCGACAGTAATGAGCAGTTCTTC
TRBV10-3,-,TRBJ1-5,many,CAAGPGSNQPQHF,TGTGCCGCCGGCCCGGGGAGCAATCAGCCCCAGCATTTT
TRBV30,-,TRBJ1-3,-,CAWSVSGAMGNTIYF,TGTGCCTGGAGTGTATCCGGGGCCATGGGAAACACCATATATTTT
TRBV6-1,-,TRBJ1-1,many,CASRVRRTEAFF,TGTGCCAGCAGGGTCCGGAGGACTGAAGCTTTCTTT
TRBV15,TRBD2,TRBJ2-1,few,CATSTAGTSNEQFF,TGTGCCACCAGTACCGCCGGGACTAGCAATGAGCAGTTCTTC
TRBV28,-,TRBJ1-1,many,CASNTNMIEEAFF,TGTGCCAGCAATACAAATATGATTGAAGAAGCTTTCTTT
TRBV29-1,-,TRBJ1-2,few,CSVEDTGVGYTF,TGCAGCGTTGAAGATACGGGGGTCGGCTACACCTTC
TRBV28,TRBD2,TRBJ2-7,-,CASSTIPSGSDEQYF,TGTGCCAGCAGTACCATTCCTAGCGGGAGCGACGAGCAGTACTTC
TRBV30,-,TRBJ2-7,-,CAWSSGLSYEQYF,TGTGCCTGGAGCTCGGGACTTTCCTACGAGCAGTACTTC
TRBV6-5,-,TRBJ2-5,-,CASSYSITVYQETQYF,TGTGCCAGCAGTTACTCGATTACGGTCTATCAAGAGACCCAGTACTTC
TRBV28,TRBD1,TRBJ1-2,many,CASSTRQGSYVNYGYTF,TGTGCCAGCAGTACCAGACAGGGGTCGTATGTGAACTATGGCTACACCTTC
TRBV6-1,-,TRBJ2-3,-,CANSEQGDTDTQYF,TGTGCCAACAGTGAACAAGGTGACACAGATACGCAGTATTTT
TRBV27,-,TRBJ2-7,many,CASSPYGSGEQYF,TGTGCCAGCAGCCCGTACGGATCGGGGGAGCAGTACTTC
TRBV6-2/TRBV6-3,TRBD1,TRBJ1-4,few,CASSNRDRRFEKLFF,TGTGCCAGCAGTAACCGGGACAGGCGATTTGAAAAACTGTTTTTT
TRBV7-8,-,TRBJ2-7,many,CASSLARTGRLFYEQYF,TGTGCCAGCAGCTTAGCACGGACGGGTAGGCTGTTTTACGAGCAGTACTTC
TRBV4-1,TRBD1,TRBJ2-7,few,CASSLRTGRAYEQYF,TGCGCCAGCAGCTTACGGACAGGCCGAGCTTACGAGCAGTACTTC
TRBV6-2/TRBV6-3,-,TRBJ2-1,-,CASDFDNEQFF,TGTGCCAGCGATTTCGACAATGAGCAGTTCTTC
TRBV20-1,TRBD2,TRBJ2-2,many,CSALAGGPNTGELFF,TGCAGTGCTCTAGCGGGAGGGCCAAACACCGGGGAGCTGTTTTTT
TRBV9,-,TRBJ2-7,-,CASSVEGQGIGYEQYF,TGTGCCAGCAGCGTAGAGGGCCAGGGAATAGGCTACGAGCAGTACTTC
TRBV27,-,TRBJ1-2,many,CASSLSGGTLYGYTF,TGTGCCAGCAGTTTATCGGGGGGCACCCTCTATGGCTACACCTTC
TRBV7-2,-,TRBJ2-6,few,CASSNGGLGANVLTF,TGTGCCAGCAGCAATGGGGGTCTGGGGGCCAACGTCCTGACTTTC
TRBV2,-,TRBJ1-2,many,CASSERGINYGYTF,TGTGCCAGCAGTGAACGGGGTATCAACTATGGCTACACCTTC
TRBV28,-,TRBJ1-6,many,CASAERGSPLHF,TGTGCCAGCGCCGAGAGGGGTTCACCCCTCCACTTT
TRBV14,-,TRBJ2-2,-,CASSHSRVGTGELFF,TGTGCCAGCAGCCACAGCAGGGTCGGGACCGGGGAGCTGTTTTTT
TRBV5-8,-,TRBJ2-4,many,CASSGGATLSKNIQYF,TGTGCCAGCAGCGGAGGAGCGACTCTTAGCAAAAACATTCAGTACTTC
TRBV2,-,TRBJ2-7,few,CASSDRSVYYEQYF,TGTGCCAGCAGTGACAGATCCGTCTATTACGAGCAGTACTTC
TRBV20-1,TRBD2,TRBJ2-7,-,CSARVRGLAGEFSYEQYF,TGCAGTGCTAGAGTCCGAGGACTAGCGGGAGAGTTCAGCTACGAGCAGTACTTC
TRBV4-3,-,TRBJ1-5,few,CASSQDLRNQPQHF,TGCGCCAGCAGCCAAGATCTAAGGAATCAGCCCCAGCATTTT
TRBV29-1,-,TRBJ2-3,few,CSAFLALDTQYF,TGCAGCGCCTTCCTGGCGTTGGATACGCAGTATTTT
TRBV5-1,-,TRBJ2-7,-,CASPYEQYF,TGCGCCAGCCCCTACGAGCAGTACTTC
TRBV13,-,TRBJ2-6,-,CASSIPQGSGANVLTF,TGTGCCAGCAGCATCCCTCAGGGCTCTGGGGCCAACGTCCTGACTTTC
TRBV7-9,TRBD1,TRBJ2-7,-,CASSPGTGGVPEQYF,TGTGCCAGCAGCCCGGGGACAGGGGGCGTTCCCGAGCAGTACTTC
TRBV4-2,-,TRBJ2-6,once,CASSQGVQGSGANVLTF,TGTGCCAGCAGCCAAGGAGTCCAGGGTTCTGGGGCCAACGTCCTGACTTTC
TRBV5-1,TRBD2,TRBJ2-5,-,CASSLQLAGEETQYF,TGCGCCAGCAGCTTGCAGCTAGCGGGAGAAGAGACCCAGTACTTC